The rows below give T cell receptor beta chains drawn from one sample of a study of beta chain features in type 1 diabetes. Libraries were prepared by immunoSEQ multiplex PCR; TCRdb keeps only in-frame clonotypes and omits some of them. In the table there are about 160,000 clones, 8% to 8.5% of which are singletons. Sample: central memory CD4+ T cells from blood. These receptors originate from a woman aged 18-30 years with type 1 diabetes. CDR3s include the opening cysteine and the closing phenylalanine or tryptophan. The D gene is left open where the match is weak. Where a row states a size, it is once, few, many or the class of an expanded clone; other rows omit it.

CDR3 DNA,CDR3 protein,D gene,V gene,J gene,clone size
TGTGCCAGCAGCTTGGATGGCCCAAACATTCAGTACTTC,CASSLDGPNIQYF,-,TRBV5-6,TRBJ2-4,few
TGCGCCAGCAGCGCCGGACAGGGAGGCATTTTTGGCTACACCTTC,CASSAGQGGIFGYTF,TRBD1,TRBV5-1,TRBJ1-2,few
TGTGCCAGCAGGGGGTTGGGGGTAGCGGCAGAAAAACTGTTTTTT,CASRGLGVAAEKLFF,-,TRBV11-2,TRBJ1-4,few
TGTGCCAGCAGCTTAGAAACAGGGGTAGGCTACGAGCAGTACTTC,CASSLETGVGYEQYF,TRBD1,TRBV7-2,TRBJ2-7,few
TGCGCCAGCAGCCAAGAAAGCGGGAGGGCCACCGGGGAGCTGTTTTTT,CASSQESGRATGELFF,TRBD2,TRBV4-3,TRBJ2-2,-
TGTGCCACCAGCGAAGGGGGTTACTACGAGCAGTACTTC,CATSEGGYYEQYF,-,TRBV15,TRBJ2-7,few
TGTGCCAGCAGCCTCCAGGGCAATCAGCCCCAGCATTTT,CASSLQGNQPQHF,-,TRBV7-8,TRBJ1-5,-
TGCGCCAGCAACTCCCGCGGGTCAGACGGGGAGCTGTTTTTT,CASNSRGSDGELFF,-,TRBV5-1,TRBJ2-2,few
TGTGCCAGCAGCTCGACAGGCCCCTATGGCTACACCTTC,CASSSTGPYGYTF,-,TRBV7-8,TRBJ1-2,-
TGTGCCTGGAGCGGCAGGGGAATCATGCCCCAGCATTTT,CAWSGRGIMPQHF,-,TRBV30,TRBJ1-5,many
TGTGCCAGCAGCCCCGGACTGCGCTCTGGAAACACCATATATTTT,CASSPGLRSGNTIYF,-,TRBV7-2,TRBJ1-3,-
TGCAGCGGGGACAGTTTAGGGACCCAGTACTTC,CSGDSLGTQYF,TRBD1,TRBV29-1,TRBJ2-5,many
TGCGCCAGCAGCCAAGGTCGTGTTACCGGGGAGCTGTTTTTT,CASSQGRVTGELFF,-,TRBV4-3,TRBJ2-2,few
TGCGCCAGCAGCCCCGGTGTTGACAATGAGCAGTTCTTC,CASSPGVDNEQFF,-,TRBV5-1,TRBJ2-1,-
TGTGCCAGCAGGCCCACTAGCGGGGGGAACTACGAGCAGTACTTC,CASRPTSGGNYEQYF,TRBD2,TRBV6-5,TRBJ2-7,-
TGTGCCAGTAGTATAGATCCAGCAGGTGGCTACACCTTC,CASSIDPAGGYTF,-,TRBV19,TRBJ1-2,few
TGCGCCAGCAGCCAAGTCGCAGGCTACACCGGGGAGCTGTTTTTT,CASSQVAGYTGELFF,-,TRBV4-3,TRBJ2-2,few
TGCAGCGTTGATGGTAGCGACCTTCACAATGAGCAGTTCTTC,CSVDGSDLHNEQFF,-,TRBV29-1,TRBJ2-1,-
TGTGCCAGCAGTTTTCGCACAGGGGGCGCAAGTTGGACTTTCTTT,CASSFRTGGASWTFF,TRBD1,TRBV27,TRBJ1-1,-